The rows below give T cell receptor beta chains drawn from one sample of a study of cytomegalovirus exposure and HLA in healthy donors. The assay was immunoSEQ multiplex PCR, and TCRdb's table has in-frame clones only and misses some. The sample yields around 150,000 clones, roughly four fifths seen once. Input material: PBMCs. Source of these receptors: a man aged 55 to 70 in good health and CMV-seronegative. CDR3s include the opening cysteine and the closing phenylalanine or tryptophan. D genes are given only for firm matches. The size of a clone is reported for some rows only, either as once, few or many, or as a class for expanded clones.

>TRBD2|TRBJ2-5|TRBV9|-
CASSDLGLAGVETQYF
TGTGCCAGCAGCGACTTGGGACTAGCGGGAGTGGAGACCCAGTACTTC
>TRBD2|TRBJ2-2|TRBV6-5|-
CASRGGRDTGELFF
TGTGCCAGCCGTGGAGGGAGGGACACCGGGGAGCTGTTTTTT
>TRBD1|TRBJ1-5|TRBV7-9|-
CASSLTQGQPQHF
TGTGCCAGCAGCTTAACACAGGGGCAGCCCCAGCATTTT
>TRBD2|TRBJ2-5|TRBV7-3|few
CASSKLAGGQETQYF
TGTGCCAGCAGCAAACTAGCGGGGGGGCAAGAGACCCAGTACTTC
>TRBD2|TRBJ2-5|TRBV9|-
CASSAGGQETQYF
TGTGCCAGCAGCGCCGGGGGGCAAGAGACCCAGTACTTC
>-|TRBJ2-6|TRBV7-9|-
CASSLPPDIYSGANVLTF
TGTGCCAGCAGCTTACCACCGGACATTTACTCTGGGGCCAACGTCCTGACTTTC
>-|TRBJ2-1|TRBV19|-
CASSILGGGPHYNEQFF
TGTGCCAGTAGTATTTTGGGGGGTGGGCCTCACTACAATGAGCAGTTCTTC
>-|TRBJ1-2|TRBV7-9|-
CASSPGLYGYTF
TGTGCCAGCAGCCCGGGTCTCTATGGCTACACCTTC
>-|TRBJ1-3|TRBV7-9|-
CASSPEVGNTIYF
TGTGCCAGCAGCCCGGAGGTTGGAAACACCATATATTTT
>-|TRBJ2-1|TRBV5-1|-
CASSTWTTSDEQFF
TGCGCCAGCAGCACCTGGACTACGAGCGATGAGCAGTTCTTC
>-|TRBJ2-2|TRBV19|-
CASKPQAVAGELFF
TGTGCCAGTAAGCCGCAGGCTGTTGCCGGGGAGCTGTTTTTT
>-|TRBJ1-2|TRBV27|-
CASSFGGYYGYTF
TGTGCCAGCAGTTTCGGGGGTTACTATGGCTACACCTTC
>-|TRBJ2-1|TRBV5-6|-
CASSGTGKSYNEQFF
TGTGCCAGCAGCGGCACAGGGAAGTCCTACAATGAGCAGTTCTTC
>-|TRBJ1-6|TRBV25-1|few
CASSDTGGLWSPLHF
TGTGCCAGCAGTGACACCGGAGGTCTCTGGTCACCCCTCCACTTT
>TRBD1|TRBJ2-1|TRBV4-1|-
CASSQGHRDRGFDEQFF
TGCGCCAGCAGCCAAGGGCACCGGGACAGGGGGTTCGATGAGCAGTTCTTC
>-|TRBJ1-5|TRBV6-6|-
CASSYENQPQHF
TGTGCCAGCAGTTACGAGAATCAGCCCCAGCATTTT
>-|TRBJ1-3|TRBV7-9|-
CSSSLERGASGNTIYF
TGTTCCAGCAGCTTAGAGCGGGGAGCCTCTGGAAACACCATATATTTT
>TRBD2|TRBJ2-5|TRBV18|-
CASSPRTSGGLQETQYF
TGTGCCAGCTCACCGAGGACTAGCGGGGGGCTACAAGAGACCCAGTACTTC
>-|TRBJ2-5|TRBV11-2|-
CASSFTTRETQYF
TGTGCCAGCAGCTTTACGACCAGGGAGACCCAGTACTTC
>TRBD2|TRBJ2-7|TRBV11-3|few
CASSLEGLAGAYGSEQYF
TGTGCCAGCAGCTTAGAGGGACTAGCGGGAGCTTACGGGAGCGAGCAGTACTTC
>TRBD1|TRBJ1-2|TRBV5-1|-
CASSENDRAFGYTF
TGCGCCAGCAGCGAAAACGACAGGGCGTTCGGCTACACCTTC
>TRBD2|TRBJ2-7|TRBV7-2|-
CASRPGLDTYEQYF
TGTGCCAGCAGACCGGGACTAGATACCTACGAGCAGTACTTC
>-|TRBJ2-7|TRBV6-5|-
CASSYGTKYEQYF
TGTGCCAGCAGTTACGGGACAAAATACGAGCAGTACTTC
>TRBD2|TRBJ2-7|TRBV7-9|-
CASSLGLAGAYYEQYF
TGTGCCAGCAGCTTAGGTCTAGCGGGGGCGTACTACGAGCAGTACTTC
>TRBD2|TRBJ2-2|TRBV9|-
CASSGGLAPGELFF
TGTGCCAGCAGCGGGGGACTAGCCCCCGGGGAGCTGTTTTTT
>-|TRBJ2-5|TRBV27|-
CASSPSWELSETQYF
TGTGCCAGCAGTCCCTCCTGGGAGCTCTCAGAGACCCAGTACTTC
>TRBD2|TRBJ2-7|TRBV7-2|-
CASTVSGGAYEQYF
TGTGCCAGCACCGTTAGCGGGGGGGCCTACGAGCAGTACTTC
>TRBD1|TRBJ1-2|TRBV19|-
CASRLPGQGYNYGYTF
TGTGCCAGTAGACTCCCGGGACAGGGTTATAACTATGGCTACACCTTC
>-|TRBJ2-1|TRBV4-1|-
CASSQGTNSYNEQFF
TGCGCCAGCAGCCAAGGGACTAACTCCTACAATGAGCAGTTCTTC
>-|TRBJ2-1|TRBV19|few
CASSNGGVLSNEQFF
TGTGCCAGTAGTAACGGCGGGGTTCTTAGCAATGAGCAGTTCTTC
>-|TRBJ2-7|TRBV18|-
CASSPPVITYEQYF
TGTGCCAGCTCACCACCTGTTATCACTTACGAGCAGTACTTC
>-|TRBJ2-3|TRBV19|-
CASTLTRTTDTQYF
TGTGCCAGTACCCTTACTAGGACCACAGATACGCAGTATTTT
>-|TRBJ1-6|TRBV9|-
CASSVNPGTGSPLHF
TGTGCCAGCAGCGTAAATCCGGGCACGGGGTCACCCCTCCACTTT